Listed here are 11 T cell receptor beta chains from one sample, sequenced in a study of chemoradiotherapy in HPV16-positive cancers. TCRdb's copy holds only in-frame clones and misses some; the assay was immunoSEQ multiplex PCR. The profile covers around 68,000 clones, with roughly 90% appearing a single time and 4% to 4.5% taken by the ten largest. This specimen was blood, taken from a patient who underwent chemoradiotherapy. Every receptor here comes from a human donor with HPV-associated anogenital cancer.

The chain recombines TRBV4-1 with TRBJ2-5, with TRBD1 matching over 9 bases. This CDR3 comprises 16 residues. Germline lookup yields CDR1 MGHRA and CDR2 YSYEKL. V lost 0 bases to trimming and J lost 6 bases; unmatched junction nucleotides: 8. The CDR3 spells CASSQDGDRGSKTQYF. Here the CDR3 DNA reads TGCGCCAGCAGCCAAGATGGCGACAGGGGGTCGAAGACCCAGTACTTC.

This clone has a single count. The chain couples TRBV5-1 to TRBJ2-1, with D maybe TRBD2 (5 bases). The CDR3 is 14 amino acids. Trimming removed 1 base from V and 6 bases from J, with 11 bases in between. Germline lookup yields CDR1 SGHRS and CDR2 YFSETQ. CDR3 sequence reads: CASSLLSDFNEQFF. The CDR3 nucleotides read TGCGCCAGCAGCTTGCTCTCGGACTTCAATGAGCAGTTCTTC.

The chain employs TRBV29-1 and TRBJ2-2, with a possible D match to TRBD1 (5 bases). From germline, CDR1 is SQVTM and CDR2 ANQGSEA. This CDR3 region has 14 residues. Trimming stripped 6 bases from V and 2 bases from J, with 13 bases between. CDR3 coding DNA: TGCAGCGTGACAGTTAATAGAAACACCGGGGAGCTGTTTTTT. Translation gives CSVTVNRNTGELFF.

The chain employs TRBV7-9 and TRBJ2-1; weak D call: TRBD1 (5 bases). Germline assignment: CDR1 SEHNR and CDR2 FQNEAQ (reference sequence). V lost 2 bases to trimming and J lost 10 bases, with 24 bases between them. This CDR3 spans 17 amino acids. CDR3 DNA sequence: TGTGCCAGCAGCTTATTCAGCCCGGCAGGGTTGGTCGAAGAGCAGTTCTTC. Translated: CASSLFSPAGLVEEQFF. The variable domain in full, completed from reference TRBV7-9 and TRBJ2-1, reads DTGVSQNPRHKITKRGQNVTFRCDPISEHNRLYWYRQTLGQGPEFLTYFQNEAQLEKSRLLSDRFSAERPKGSFSTLEIQRTEQGDSAMYLCASSLFSPAGLVEEQFFGPGTRLTVL.

J is TRBJ1-6 and V is TRBV10-3, with 7 bases lining up with TRBD1. Germline values: CDR1 ENHRY, CDR2 SYGVKD. The CDR3 contains 15 residues. Unmatched junction bases numbered 6, after V lost 0 bases and J lost 10 bases. For the CDR3, the DNA is TGTGCCATCAGTGAGTCGATGACAGGGTACTCACCCCTCCACTTT. It specifies CAISESMTGYSPLHF.

This chain connects TRBV7-9 to TRBJ1-1; D may be TRBD1 (5 bases). V lost 5 bases and J 1 base, leaving 11 bases between the germline ends. Germline loops: CDR1 SEHNR, CDR2 FQNEAQ (reference sequence). This CDR3 spans 14 amino acids. In DNA form, the CDR3 reads TGTGCCAGCAGCCGAGGGACGGAGAACACTGAAGCTTTCTTT. This sequence encodes CASSRGTENTEAFF.

V is TRBV29-1 and J is TRBJ2-1; the match to TRBD2 covers 11 bases. The J segment lost 2 bases and the V segment lost 4 bases, leaving 4 bases of the junction unmatched. Germline loops: CDR1 SQVTM, CDR2 ANQGSEA. The CDR3 covers 15 residues. The CDR3 spells CSVGGLAVAYNEQFF. CDR3 sequence (DNA): TGCAGCGTTGGGGGACTAGCGGTAGCCTACAATGAGCAGTTCTTC.

The chain recombines TRBV5-1 with TRBJ1-3; perhaps TRBD1 as D (6 bases). The CDR3 runs 16 residues. Germline CDR1 is SGHRS and CDR2 is YFSETQ. The germline V and J ends were trimmed by 7 bases and 0 bases, with 17 bases remaining between them. CDR3: CASSTSGQNSGNTIYF. CDR3 DNA: TGCGCCAGCTCAACCTCGGGACAAAACTCTGGAAACACCATATATTTT.

This clone appeared once. The chain carries TRBV6-5 and TRBJ1-6, with D possibly being TRBD1 (6 bases). The CDR3 sequence is 14 residues long. V lost 5 bases and J lost 9, with 14 bases in between. CDR1 and CDR2 (germline): MNHEY, SVGAGI. The CDR3 nucleotides read TGTGCCAGCAGTGACAGGTGGATGTCTTCACCCCTCCACTTT. This encodes CASSDRWMSSPLHF.

V gene TRBV27 combines with J gene TRBJ2-4, with D maybe TRBD1 (6 bases). V lost 4 bases and J lost 5, with 15 bases in between. Germline V lookup: CDR1 MNHEY, CDR2 SMNVEV (reference sequence). The CDR3 contains 15 residues. The CDR3 bases are TGTGCCAGCAGTTCAATCACAGGGCGGGAAAACATTCAGTACTTC. It encodes CASSSITGRENIQYF.

The gene calls are TRBV19 and TRBJ2-5, with 10 bases lining up with TRBD1. Germline trimming cut 3 bases from V and 5 bases from J; bases unmatched to any gene: 6. Germline V CDR1 and CDR2: LNHDA, SQIVND (reference sequence). This CDR3 region has 15 residues. In DNA form, the CDR3 reads TGTGCCAGTAGTATTTTGACAGGGGGCAAGGAGACCCAGTACTTC. Its protein is CASSILTGGKETQYF.